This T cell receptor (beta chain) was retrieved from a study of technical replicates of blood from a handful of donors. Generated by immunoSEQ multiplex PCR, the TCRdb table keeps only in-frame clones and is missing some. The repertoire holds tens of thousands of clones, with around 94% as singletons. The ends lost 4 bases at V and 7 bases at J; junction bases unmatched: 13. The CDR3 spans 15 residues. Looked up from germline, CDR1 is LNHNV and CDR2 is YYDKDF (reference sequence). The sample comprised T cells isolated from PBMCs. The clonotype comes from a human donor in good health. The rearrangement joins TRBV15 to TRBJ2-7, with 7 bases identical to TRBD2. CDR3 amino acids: CATSKGKGWGGEQYF. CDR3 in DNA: TGTGCCACCAGCAAAGGCAAGGGATGGGGGGGTGAGCAGTACTTC. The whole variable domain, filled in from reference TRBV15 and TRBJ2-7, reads DAMVIQNPRYQVTQFGKPVTLSCSQTLNHNVMYWYQQKSSQAPKLLFHYYDKDFNNEADTPDNFQSRRPNTSFCFLDIRSPGLGDTAMYLCATSKGKGWGGEQYFGPGTRLTVT.